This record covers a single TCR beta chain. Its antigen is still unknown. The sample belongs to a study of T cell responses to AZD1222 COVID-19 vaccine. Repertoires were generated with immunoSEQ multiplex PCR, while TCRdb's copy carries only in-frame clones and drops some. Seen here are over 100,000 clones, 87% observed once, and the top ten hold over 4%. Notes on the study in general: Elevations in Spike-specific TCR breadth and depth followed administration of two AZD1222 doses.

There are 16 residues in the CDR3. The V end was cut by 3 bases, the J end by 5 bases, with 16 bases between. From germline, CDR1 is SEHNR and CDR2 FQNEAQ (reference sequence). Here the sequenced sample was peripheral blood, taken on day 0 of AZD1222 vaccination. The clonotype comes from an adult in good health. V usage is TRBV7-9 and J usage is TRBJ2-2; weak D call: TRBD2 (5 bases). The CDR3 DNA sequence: TGTGCCAGCAGCTTCCTCCGGGAACCTAAAACCGGGGAGCTGTTTTTT. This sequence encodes CASSFLREPKTGELFF.